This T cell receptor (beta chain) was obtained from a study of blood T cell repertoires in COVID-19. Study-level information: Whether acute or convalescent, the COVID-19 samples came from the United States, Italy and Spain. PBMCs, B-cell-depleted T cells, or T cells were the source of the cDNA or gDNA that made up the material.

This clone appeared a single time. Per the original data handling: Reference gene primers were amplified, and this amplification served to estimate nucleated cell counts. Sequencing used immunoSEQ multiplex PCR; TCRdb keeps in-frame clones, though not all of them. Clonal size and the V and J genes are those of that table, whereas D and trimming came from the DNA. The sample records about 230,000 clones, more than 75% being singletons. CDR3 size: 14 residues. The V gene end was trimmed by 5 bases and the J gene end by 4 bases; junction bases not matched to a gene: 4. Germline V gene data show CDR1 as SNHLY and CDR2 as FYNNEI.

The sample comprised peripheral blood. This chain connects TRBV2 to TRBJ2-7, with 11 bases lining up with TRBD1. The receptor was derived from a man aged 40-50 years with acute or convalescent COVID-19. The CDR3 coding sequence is TGTGCCAGCAGTCCCGGGACAGGGGGGTACGAGCAGTACTTC. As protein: CASSPGTGGYEQYF.